The 16 T cell receptor beta chains presented below share a single source sample, sequenced in a study of blood T cell repertoires in COVID-19. Assay: immunoSEQ multiplex PCR; the TCRdb copy retains only in-frame clones and omits some. The sample holds tens of thousands of clones; roughly 88% are singletons and the top ten take around 7.3%. The specimen was peripheral blood. The receptors were gathered from a woman over 75 with acute or convalescent COVID-19.

The rearrangement joins TRBV5-6 to TRBJ2-7; 12 bases fit TRBD1. The V gene end was trimmed by 4 bases and the J gene end by 9 bases; junction bases not matched to a gene: 8. CDR3 length: 14 residues. From germline, CDR1 is SGHDT and CDR2 YYEEEE. CDR3 DNA: TGTGCCAGCAGCCCCGGGACAGGGGGCGCTGGGCAGTACTTC. This codes for CASSPGTGGAGQYF.

The genes are TRBV5-1 and TRBJ2-2, with TRBD1 matching 10 bases. The CDR3 has 14 amino acids. Germline V gene data show CDR1 as SGHRS and CDR2 as YFSETQ. V dropped 3 bases and J dropped 6; count of bases not matched to a gene: 2. DNA for the CDR3: TGCGCCAGCAGCTACGGACAGGGGGCCGGGGAGCTGTTTTTT. This translates into CASSYGQGAGELFF. Variable domain in full (rest from reference TRBV5-1 and TRBJ2-2): KAGVTQTPRYLIKTRGQQVTLSCSPISGHRSVSWYQQTPGQGLQFLFEYFSETQRNKGNFPGRFSGRQFSNSRSEMNVSTLELGDSALYLCASSYGQGAGELFFGEGSRLTVL.

In this sample, this clone turned up once. Other DNA variants within this sample encode the same CDR3. The DNA of the CDR3 is TGTGCCAGCAGTGAACGGCGGGAGACCCAGTACTTC. Protein product: CASSERRETQYF. V is TRBV6-1 and J is TRBJ2-5; no clear D gene. CDR3 length equals 12 residues. CDR1 is MNHNS, CDR2 SASEGT, per germline. With 2 bases removed from V and 5 bases from J, the gap between germline ends came to 6 bases.

The chain carries TRBV18 and TRBJ2-5; 8 bases are shared with TRBD1. CDR3 length: 15 residues. V was clipped by 3 bases and J by 5 bases; unmatched bases: 8. Germline CDR1 reads KGHSH; CDR2 reads LQKENI. The CDR3 loop reads CASSPTQGAKETQYF. DNA of the CDR3: TGTGCCAGCTCACCGACGCAGGGGGCTAAGGAGACCCAGTACTTC.

The chain employs TRBV30 and TRBJ1-4; D is perhaps TRBD1 (5 bases). With 2 bases removed from V and 4 bases from J, the gap between germline ends came to 14 bases. The CDR3 covers 15 residues. Germline CDR1 reads GTSNPN; CDR2 reads SVGIG (reference sequence). This chain's CDR3 is CAWSPGGSLNEKLFF. Here the CDR3 DNA reads TGTGCCTGGAGTCCGGGGGGGAGCCTTAATGAAAAACTGTTTTTT.

This clone has more than one count but fewer than ten. The V and J genes are TRBV9 and TRBJ1-3; 9 positions match TRBD1. V trimming: 0 bases; J trimming: 4 bases; junction bases outside the gene matches: 5. The CDR3 loop spans 16 amino acids. Germline CDR1 SGDLS, CDR2 YYNGEE. The CDR3 region has the DNA TGTGCCAGCAGCGTAGCCCTGACAGGGGGAGGAAACACCATATATTTT. This codes for CASSVALTGGGNTIYF.

This clone was counted once. The chain joins TRBV19 to TRBJ1-1; 8 nucleotides agree with TRBD1. There are 14 residues in the CDR3. In germline, CDR1 is LNHDA, CDR2 SQIVND (reference sequence). V trimming: 6 bases; J trimming: 7 bases; junction bases outside the gene matches: 10. CDR3 in DNA: TGTGCCAGTAGACAGGGGGTTCTCGTAGGTGAAGCTTTCTTT. It translates to CASRQGVLVGEAFF.

This sequence joins TRBV5-1 and TRBJ2-3, with 7 bases aligning to TRBD1. J gave up 4 bases and V 4 bases, and 3 bases lay outside the gene matches. Looked up from germline, CDR1 is SGHRS and CDR2 is YFSETQ. The CDR3 consists of 13 residues. The CDR3 is CASSVTGADTQYF. The CDR3 region has the DNA TGCGCCAGCAGCGTCACAGGGGCAGATACGCAGTATTTT.

The V and J genes are TRBV7-6 and TRBJ2-1, with TRBD2 matching 8 bases. Looked up from germline, CDR1 is SGHVS and CDR2 is FNYEAQ. The CDR3 extends over 18 amino acids. Trimming took 1 base from V and 2 from J; bases not matched to a gene: 10. The DNA of the CDR3 is TGTGCCAGCAGCTTAGTCATCCTCACTAGCGGAACCTACAATGAGCAGTTCTTC. This codes for CASSLVILTSGTYNEQFF.

The V call is TRBV9, the J call TRBJ2-1; D gene uncertain. The V end lost 1 base, the J end lost 10 bases, and 15 bases lay between the germline ends. CDR3 length: 14 residues. Germline CDR1 and CDR2: SGDLS and YYNGEE. CDR3 residues: CASSVRRSAQEQFF. CDR3 coding DNA: TGTGCCAGCAGCGTACGGAGATCGGCGCAGGAGCAGTTCTTC. The full variable domain, rest sourced from reference TRBV9 and TRBJ2-1, is DSGVTQTPKHLITATGQRVTLRCSPRSGDLSVYWYQQSLDQGLQFLIQYYNGEERAKGNILERFSAQQFPDLHSELNLSSLELGDSALYFCASSVRRSAQEQFFGPGTRLTVL.

The gene calls are TRBV7-2 and TRBJ1-2, with 10 bases matching TRBD1. Trimming cost V 0 bases and J 2 bases; bases outside gene matches: 6. This CDR3 region has 17 residues. Germline V gene data show CDR1 as SGHTA and CDR2 as FQGNSA. CDR3 sequence reads: CASSLARQGAANYGYTF. For the CDR3, the DNA is TGTGCCAGCAGCTTAGCTCGACAGGGGGCGGCGAACTATGGCTACACCTTC.

J is TRBJ2-7 and V is TRBV4-3; 8 bases match TRBD2. This CDR3 spans 15 amino acids. CDR1 and CDR2 from the germline V gene are LGHNA and YSLEER. V was clipped by 3 bases and J by 2 bases; unmatched bases: 6. This CDR3 reads CASSHRREGTYEQYF. The CDR3 nucleotides are TGCGCCAGCAGCCACCGCCGGGAGGGGACCTACGAGCAGTACTTC.

The chain carries TRBV6-1 and TRBJ2-3; D may be TRBD2 (5 bases). Germline lookup yields CDR1 MNHNS and CDR2 SASEGT. The length of the CDR3 is 18 residues. The V end was cut by 0 bases, the J end by 2 bases, with 18 bases between. CDR3 sequence reads: CASSEAPTPGLNTDTQYF. The CDR3 DNA follows: TGTGCCAGCAGTGAAGCCCCCACTCCGGGGTTGAACACAGATACGCAGTATTTT.

The chain uses TRBV4-3 and TRBJ1-4, with 7 bases fitting TRBD1. The CDR3 runs to 16 residues. Germline CDR1 LGHNA, CDR2 YSLEER. The J segment lost 2 bases and the V segment lost 2 bases, leaving 5 bases of the junction unmatched. CDR3 in amino acids: CASSQLSGGTNEKLFF. In DNA form, the CDR3 reads TGCGCCAGCAGCCAATTATCAGGGGGGACTAATGAAAAACTGTTTTTT.

The CDR3 loop reads CASSPSHRGPGYTF. The CDR3 DNA follows: TGTGCCAGCAGCCCATCCCACAGGGGGCCTGGCTACACCTTC. The V and J genes are TRBV3-1 (or the pseudogene TRBV3-2) and TRBJ1-2; 9 bases map to TRBD1. The germline V gene has CDR1 LGHDT and CDR2 YNNKEL (reference sequence). The CDR3 totals 14 residues. With V trimmed by 4 bases and J by 7 bases, 7 bases remained unmatched.

The chain uses TRBV2 and TRBJ1-1, with D perhaps matching TRBD1 (6 bases). This CDR3 contains 14 residues. V was shortened by 2 bases and J by 1 base, with 8 bases between the two germline ends. Per the germline V gene, CDR1 is SNHLY and CDR2 is FYNNEI. The CDR3, as DNA: TGTGCCAGCAGTGAATTACAGGGGAACACTGAAGCTTTCTTT. Its protein is CASSELQGNTEAFF.